This T cell receptor (beta chain) came from a study of radiation and T cells in renal cell carcinoma (dated by TCRdb to the early 2020s). Regarding the complete study: Samples were obtained from a clinical trial, in which 15 Gy stereotactic body radiation therapy was delivered to primary renal cell carcinomas and nephrectomy was performed 4 weeks later. A total of about 4 million unique CDR3 nucleotide sequences, encoding roughly 2.7 million unique CDR3 amino acid sequences, were found across all 50 or so samples. In total, 50 to 60 samples underwent TCR beta sequencing: roughly 25 tumors plus 27 peripheral blood samples. Study-wide conclusions, independent of this receptor: Changes in the blood repertoire were not tracked past 4 weeks after treatment. Because the trial had a single-armed design, the trial could not examine how radiation dose or scheduling affected the TCR repertoire. Because pretreatment tumor biopsies were not available, the baseline intratumoral presence of clonotypes could not be determined. In blood, the top tumor clonotypes increased from baseline to 2 weeks after radiation and then shrank by 4 weeks, which suggests a temporary expansion of tumor-resident clones.

With regard to this clone: No antigen is known for it. No much larger clone is present one base from it, and per-base qualities are unavailable.

Spanning cysteine to phenylalanine, the CDR3 consists of 14 amino acids. The read is trimmed to its CDR3 DNA, 42 bases read in frame from base 1. Per the germline V gene (reference sequence), LNHDA is the CDR1 and SQIVND is the CDR2. V and J are truncated by 10 bases and 0 bases respectively, leaving an intervening sequence of 16 bases. Following the manufacturer's recommendations, the immunoSEQ kit was used to generate TCR beta libraries from genomic DNA. To prepare the libraries, a first multiplex PCR with proprietary primers was run, followed by a second PCR that added unique barcodes, and a bead cleanup was done after each round. A kit-provided positive control reaction and a negative control reaction were included in every sample batch. The final libraries underwent checking on an Agilent 4200 TapeStation D1000 ScreenTape, volumetric pooling, and quantification by qPCR. Sequencing was performed on an Illumina NextSeq500 with a MidOutput 150-cycle cartridge, and 156 Read1 and 15 Index1 cycles were run with kit custom primers. The pooled library was loaded at approximately 0.92 pM with around 20% PhiX control spiked in. The study's own analysis went as follows. The vendor-processed data were analyzed in R, and a clonotype was defined as all T cells that share the same CDR3 nucleotide sequence. For clone abundance analyses, frequencies were normalized to the 10,000 most abundant clones in each sample. Public T cell clones, averaging fewer than five per sample, were removed before analysis. Tumor-enriched and baseline blood-enriched clonotypes were defined by at least a 32-fold difference in abundance between compartments. A beta-binomial differential abundance model was applied to find clonotypes that expanded or contracted between blood time points. Similarity between tumor and blood repertoires was quantified using the Baroni-Urbani and Buser coefficient, and groups were compared with two-tailed Wilcoxon tests in R. TCRdb re-hosts the immuneACCESS table, in-frame sequences only. Its copies lack some clones; in the studies checked, an unresolved V gene accounts for under half of them, and the cause for the rest is not known. From that table come the V and J calls and clone size; the DNA was used to work out D and trimming. The sample table lists around 130,000 clones, around four fifths of them with a count of one. Over 1.5% of the sample lies in the top ten.

What the time point label conveys for this sample: blood 2 weeks post-SBRT. Per the publication, the treatment or condition label means: 15 Gy SBRT to primary tumor, nephrectomy 4 weeks later. To follow tumor-enriched clonotypes, peripheral blood was collected serially from radiation-treated patients at baseline and again at 2 weeks and 4 weeks after SBRT. Every patient's renal cell carcinoma showed clear cell pathology. The QIAamp DNA Blood Mini Kit (Qiagen) was used to prepare genomic DNA for TCR sequencing. The analyses included only samples that passed all quality control checks. The specimen comprised blood, sampled from a patient whose treatment included radiotherapy and nephrectomy. This clonotype was sampled from a woman aged 55-75 years with renal cell carcinoma. The chain links TRBV19 with TRBJ2-7; the D gene is perhaps TRBD1, from 5 matching bases. DNA sequence: TGTGCCACTCAAGACAGTGGGGCCTCCTACGAGCAGTACTTC. It codes for CATQDSGASYEQYF. The CDR3, completed at both ends by the reference TRBV19 and TRBJ2-7 genes, gives the full variable domain DGGITQSPKYLFRKEGQNVTLSCEQNLNHDAMYWYRQDPGQGLRLIYYSQIVNDFQKGDIAEGYSVSREKKESFPLTVTSAQKNPTAFYLCATQDSGASYEQYFGPGTRLTVT.